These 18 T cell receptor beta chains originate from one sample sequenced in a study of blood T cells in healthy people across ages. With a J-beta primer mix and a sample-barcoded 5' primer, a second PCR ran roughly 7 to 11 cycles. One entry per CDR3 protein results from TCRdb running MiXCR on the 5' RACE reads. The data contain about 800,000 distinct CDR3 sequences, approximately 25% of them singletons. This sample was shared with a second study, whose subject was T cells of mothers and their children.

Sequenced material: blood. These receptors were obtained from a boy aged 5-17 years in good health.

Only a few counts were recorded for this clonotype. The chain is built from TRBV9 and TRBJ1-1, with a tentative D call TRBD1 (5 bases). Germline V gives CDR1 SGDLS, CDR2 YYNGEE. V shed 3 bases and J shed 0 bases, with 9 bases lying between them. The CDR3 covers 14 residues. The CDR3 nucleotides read TGTGCCAGCAGCGCGGACAACATGAACACTGAAGCTTTCTTT. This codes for CASSADNMNTEAFF.

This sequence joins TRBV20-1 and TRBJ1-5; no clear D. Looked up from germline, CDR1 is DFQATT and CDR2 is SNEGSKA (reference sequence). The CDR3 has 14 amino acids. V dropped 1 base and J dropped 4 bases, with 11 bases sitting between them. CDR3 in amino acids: CSARVAFLNQPQHF. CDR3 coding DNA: TGCAGTGCTAGAGTTGCCTTTTTAAATCAGCCCCAGCATTTT.

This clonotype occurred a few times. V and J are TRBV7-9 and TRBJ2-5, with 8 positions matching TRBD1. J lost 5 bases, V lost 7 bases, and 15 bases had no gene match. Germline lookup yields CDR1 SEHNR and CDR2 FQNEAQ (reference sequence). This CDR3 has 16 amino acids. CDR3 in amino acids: CASTRLTGTGGETQYF. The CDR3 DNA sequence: TGTGCCAGCACCCGATTAACCGGGACAGGAGGGGAGACCCAGTACTTC.

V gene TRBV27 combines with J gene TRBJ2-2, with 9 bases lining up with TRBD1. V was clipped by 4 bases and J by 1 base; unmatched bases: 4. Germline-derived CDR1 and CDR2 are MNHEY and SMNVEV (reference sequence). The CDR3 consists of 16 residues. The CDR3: CASSSLDRGNTGELFF. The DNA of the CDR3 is TGTGCCAGCAGTTCCTTGGACAGGGGGAACACCGGGGAGCTGTTTTTT.

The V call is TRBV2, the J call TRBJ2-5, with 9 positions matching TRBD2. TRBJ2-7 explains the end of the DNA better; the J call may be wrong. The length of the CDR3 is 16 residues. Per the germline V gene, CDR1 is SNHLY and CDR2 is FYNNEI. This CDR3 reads CASSEDEGLAYYEQYF. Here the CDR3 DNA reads TGTGCCAGCAGTGAAGATGAAGGACTAGCGTACTACGAGCAGTACTTC.

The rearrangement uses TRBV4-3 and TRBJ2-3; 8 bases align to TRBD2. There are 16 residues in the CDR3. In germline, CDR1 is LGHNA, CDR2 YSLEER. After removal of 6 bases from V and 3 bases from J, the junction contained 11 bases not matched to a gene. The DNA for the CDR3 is TGCGCCAGCAGTCCGGGCGGAGCGGGAGAGACAGATACGCAGTATTTT. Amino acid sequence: CASSPGGAGETDTQYF.

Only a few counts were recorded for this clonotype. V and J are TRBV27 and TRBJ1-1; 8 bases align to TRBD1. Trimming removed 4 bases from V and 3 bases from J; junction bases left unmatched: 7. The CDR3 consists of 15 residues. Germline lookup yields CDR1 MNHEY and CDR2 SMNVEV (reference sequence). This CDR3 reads CASSSSGGSYTEAFF. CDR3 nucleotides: TGTGCCAGCAGTTCCTCAGGGGGCTCCTACACTGAAGCTTTCTTT.

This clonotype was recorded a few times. The CDR3 loop reads CSARERDTGANVLTF. The CDR3 DNA is TGCAGTGCTAGAGAGCGGGACACTGGGGCCAACGTCCTGACTTTC. This chain connects TRBV20-1 to TRBJ2-6, with D perhaps assigned TRBD1 or TRBD2 (6 bases each). The CDR3 is 15 amino acids. Trimming shortened V by 0 bases and J by 2 bases, and 8 bases separated the two germline ends. Germline V lookup: CDR1 DFQATT, CDR2 SNEGSKA (reference sequence).

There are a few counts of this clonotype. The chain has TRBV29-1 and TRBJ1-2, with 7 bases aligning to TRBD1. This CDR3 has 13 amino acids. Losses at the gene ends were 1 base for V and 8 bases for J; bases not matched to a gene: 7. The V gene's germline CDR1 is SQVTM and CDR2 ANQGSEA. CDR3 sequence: CSVEVRGAWGYTF. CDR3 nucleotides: TGCAGCGTTGAAGTCAGGGGGGCGTGGGGCTACACCTTC.

The CDR3 nucleotides read TGCGCCAGCAGCCAAGGGGAGACAGCTTACAATGAGCAGTTCTTC. Protein: CASSQGETAYNEQFF. The rearrangement uses TRBV4-3 and TRBJ2-1, with D possibly being TRBD1 or TRBD2 (5 bases each). V gave up 1 base and J gave up 4 bases, with 11 bases separating them. CDR3 length: 15 amino acids. Germline V gene data show CDR1 as LGHNA and CDR2 as YSLEER.

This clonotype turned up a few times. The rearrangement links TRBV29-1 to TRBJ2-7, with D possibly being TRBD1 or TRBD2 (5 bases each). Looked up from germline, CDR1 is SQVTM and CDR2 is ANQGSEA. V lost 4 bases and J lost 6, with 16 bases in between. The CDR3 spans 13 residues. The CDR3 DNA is TGCAGCGTTGTTTTTGGGGGAAGGGTCGAGCAGTACTTC. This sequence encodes CSVVFGGRVEQYF.

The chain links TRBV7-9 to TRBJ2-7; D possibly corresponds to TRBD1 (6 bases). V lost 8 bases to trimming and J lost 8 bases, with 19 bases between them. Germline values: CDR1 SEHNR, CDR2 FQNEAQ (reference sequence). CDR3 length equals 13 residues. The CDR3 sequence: CASSRTQGIKQYF. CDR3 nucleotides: TGTGCCAGCTCAAGGACACAGGGTATCAAGCAGTACTTC.

The CDR3 nucleotides read TGTGCCAGCAGCTCTGACAGGACCGAAACAACTAATGAAAAACTGTTTTTT. It encodes CASSSDRTETTNEKLFF. The gene calls are TRBV7-6 and TRBJ1-4, with a weak D call TRBD1 (6 bases). The germline CDR1 and CDR2 sequences are SGHVS and FNYEAQ. The CDR3 loop spans 17 amino acids. Trimming left V 4 bases short and J 0 bases short, with 15 bases between.

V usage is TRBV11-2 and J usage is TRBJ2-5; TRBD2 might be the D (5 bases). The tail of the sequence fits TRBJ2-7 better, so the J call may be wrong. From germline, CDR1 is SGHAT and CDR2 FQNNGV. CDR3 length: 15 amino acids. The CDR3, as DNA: TGTGCCAGCAGCGCTGTCGACGGGGAATCCTACGAGCAGTACTTC. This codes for CASSAVDGESYEQYF.

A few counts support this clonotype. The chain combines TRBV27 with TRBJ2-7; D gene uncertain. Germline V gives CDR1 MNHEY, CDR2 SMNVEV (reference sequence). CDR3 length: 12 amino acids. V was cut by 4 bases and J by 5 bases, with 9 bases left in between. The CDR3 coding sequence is TGTGCCAGCAGTTCCCGACCCCACGAGCAGTACTTC. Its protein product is CASSSRPHEQYF.

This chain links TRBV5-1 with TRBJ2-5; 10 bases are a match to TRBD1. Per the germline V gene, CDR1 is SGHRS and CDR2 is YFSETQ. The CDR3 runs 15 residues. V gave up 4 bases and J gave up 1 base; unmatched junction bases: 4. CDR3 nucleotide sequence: TGCGCCAGCAGCCGGGACAGGGGCGCCCAAGAGACCCAGTACTTC. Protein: CASSRDRGAQETQYF.

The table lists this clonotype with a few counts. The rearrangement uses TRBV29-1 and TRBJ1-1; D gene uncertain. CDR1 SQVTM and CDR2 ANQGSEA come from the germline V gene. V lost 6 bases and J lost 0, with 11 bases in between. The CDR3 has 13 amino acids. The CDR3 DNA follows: TGCAGCGTAGTCAGGCACATGAACACTGAAGCTTTCTTT. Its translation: CSVVRHMNTEAFF.

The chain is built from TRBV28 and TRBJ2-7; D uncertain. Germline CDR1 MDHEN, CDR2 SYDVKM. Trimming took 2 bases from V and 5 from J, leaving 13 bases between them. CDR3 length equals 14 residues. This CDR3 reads CASSLLGPGNEQYF. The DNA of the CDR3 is TGTGCCAGCAGTTTACTAGGCCCCGGTAACGAGCAGTACTTC. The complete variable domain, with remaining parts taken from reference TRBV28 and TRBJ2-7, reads DVKVTQSSRYLVKRTGEKVFLECVQDMDHENMFWYRQDPGLGLRLIYFSYDVKMKEKGDIPEGYSVSREKKERFSLILESASTNQTSMYLCASSLLGPGNEQYFGPGTRLTVT.